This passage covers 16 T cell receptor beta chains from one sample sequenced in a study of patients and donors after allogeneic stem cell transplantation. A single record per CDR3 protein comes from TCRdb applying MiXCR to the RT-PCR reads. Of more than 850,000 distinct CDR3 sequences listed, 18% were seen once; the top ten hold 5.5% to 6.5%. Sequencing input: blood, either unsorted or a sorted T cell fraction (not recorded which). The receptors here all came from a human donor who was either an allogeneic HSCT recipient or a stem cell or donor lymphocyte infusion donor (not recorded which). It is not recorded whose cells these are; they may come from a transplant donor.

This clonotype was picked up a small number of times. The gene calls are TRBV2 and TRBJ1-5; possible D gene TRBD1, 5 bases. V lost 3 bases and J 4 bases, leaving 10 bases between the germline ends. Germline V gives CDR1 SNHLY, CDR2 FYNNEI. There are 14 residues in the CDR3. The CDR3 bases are TGTGCCAGCAGTGAGGTCAGGGTGAATCAGCCCCAGCATTTT. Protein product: CASSEVRVNQPQHF.

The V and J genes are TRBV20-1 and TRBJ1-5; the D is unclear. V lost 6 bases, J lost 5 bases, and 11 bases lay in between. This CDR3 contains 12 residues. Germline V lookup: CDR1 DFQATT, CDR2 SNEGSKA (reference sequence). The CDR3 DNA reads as TGCAGTGCCTGGGCTGCAGATCAGCCCCAGCATTTT. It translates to CSAWAADQPQHF.

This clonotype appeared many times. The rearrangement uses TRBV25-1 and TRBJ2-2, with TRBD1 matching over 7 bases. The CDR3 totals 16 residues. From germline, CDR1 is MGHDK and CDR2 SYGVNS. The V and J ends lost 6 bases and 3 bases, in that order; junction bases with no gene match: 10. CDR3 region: CASRTQGQGDTGELFF. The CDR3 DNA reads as TGTGCCAGCAGAACCCAAGGGCAGGGGGACACCGGGGAGCTGTTTTTT.

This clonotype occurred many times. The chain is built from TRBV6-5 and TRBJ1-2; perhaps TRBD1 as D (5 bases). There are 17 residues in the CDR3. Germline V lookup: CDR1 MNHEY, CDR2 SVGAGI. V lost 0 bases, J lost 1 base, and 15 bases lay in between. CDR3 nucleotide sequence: TGTGCCAGCAGTTACTCTGAGACGCGGGGCCATAACTATGGCTACACCTTC. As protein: CASSYSETRGHNYGYTF.

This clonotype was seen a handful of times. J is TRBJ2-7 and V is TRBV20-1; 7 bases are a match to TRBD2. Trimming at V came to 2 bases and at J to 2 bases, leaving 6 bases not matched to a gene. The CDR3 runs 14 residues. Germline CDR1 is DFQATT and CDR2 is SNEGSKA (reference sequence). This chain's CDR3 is CSARMSGNPYEQYF. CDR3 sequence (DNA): TGCAGTGCTAGAATGAGCGGGAATCCCTACGAGCAGTACTTC.

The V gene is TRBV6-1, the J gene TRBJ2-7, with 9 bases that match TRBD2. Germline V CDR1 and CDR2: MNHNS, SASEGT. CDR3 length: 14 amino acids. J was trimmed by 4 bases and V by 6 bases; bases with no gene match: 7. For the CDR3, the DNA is TGTGCCAGCAGGACCCTAGCGGGATCTTACGAGCAGTACTTC. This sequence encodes CASRTLAGSYEQYF.

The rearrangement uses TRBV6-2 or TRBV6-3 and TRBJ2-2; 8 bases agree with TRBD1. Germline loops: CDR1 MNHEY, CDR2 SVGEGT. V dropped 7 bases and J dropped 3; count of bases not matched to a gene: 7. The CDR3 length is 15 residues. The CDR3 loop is CASTPGGQDTGELFF. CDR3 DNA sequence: TGTGCCAGCACCCCTGGGGGACAGGACACCGGGGAGCTGTTTTTT.

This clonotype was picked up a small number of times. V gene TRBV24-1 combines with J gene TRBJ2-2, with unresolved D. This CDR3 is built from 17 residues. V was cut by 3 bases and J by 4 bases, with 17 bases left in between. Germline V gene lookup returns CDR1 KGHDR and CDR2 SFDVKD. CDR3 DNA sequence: TGTGCCACCAGTGATCCAGTAATTTCACAAAGCACCGGGGAGCTGTTTTTT. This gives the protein CATSDPVISQSTGELFF.

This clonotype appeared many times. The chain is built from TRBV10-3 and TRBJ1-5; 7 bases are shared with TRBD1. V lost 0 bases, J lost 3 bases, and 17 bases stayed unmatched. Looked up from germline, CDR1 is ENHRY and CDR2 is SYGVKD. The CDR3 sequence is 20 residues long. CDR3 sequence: CAISESTGSWAGGNNQPQHF. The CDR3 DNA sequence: TGTGCCATCAGTGAGTCGACCGGATCGTGGGCAGGGGGTAACAATCAGCCCCAGCATTTT.

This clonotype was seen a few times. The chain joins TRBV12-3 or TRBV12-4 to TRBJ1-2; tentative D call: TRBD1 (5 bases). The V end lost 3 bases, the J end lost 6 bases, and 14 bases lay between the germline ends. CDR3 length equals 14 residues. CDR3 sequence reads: CASSLSGENDGYTF. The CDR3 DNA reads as TGTGCCAGCAGTTTGTCGGGGGAAAATGATGGCTACACCTTC.

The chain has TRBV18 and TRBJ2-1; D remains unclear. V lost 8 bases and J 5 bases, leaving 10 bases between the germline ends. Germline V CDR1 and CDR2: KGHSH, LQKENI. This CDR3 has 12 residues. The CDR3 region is CASGPRDNEQFF. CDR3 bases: TGTGCCAGCGGACCCCGGGACAATGAGCAGTTCTTC.

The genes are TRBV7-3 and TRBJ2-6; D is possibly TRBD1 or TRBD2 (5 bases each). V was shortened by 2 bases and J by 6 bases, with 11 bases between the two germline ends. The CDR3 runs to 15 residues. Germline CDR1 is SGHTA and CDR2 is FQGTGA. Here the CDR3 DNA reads TGTGCCAGCAGCTTAGGAGGACAATTGGCCAACGTCCTGACTTTC. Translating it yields CASSLGGQLANVLTF. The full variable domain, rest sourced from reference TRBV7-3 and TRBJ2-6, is GAGVSQTPSNKVTEKGKYVELRCDPISGHTALYWYRQSLGQGPEFLIYFQGTGAADDSGLPNDRFFAVRPEGSVSTLKIQRTERGDSAVYLCASSLGGQLANVLTFGAGSRLTVL.

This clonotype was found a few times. CDR3: CASSPHGLAGNNEQFF. In DNA, the CDR3 is TGTGCCAGCAGCCCTCACGGACTAGCGGGAAACAATGAGCAGTTCTTC. The rearrangement joins TRBV9 to TRBJ2-1, with 12 bases identical to TRBD2. CDR3 length: 16 amino acids. Germline V gives CDR1 SGDLS, CDR2 YYNGEE. The ends lost 4 bases at V and 5 bases at J; junction bases unmatched: 7.

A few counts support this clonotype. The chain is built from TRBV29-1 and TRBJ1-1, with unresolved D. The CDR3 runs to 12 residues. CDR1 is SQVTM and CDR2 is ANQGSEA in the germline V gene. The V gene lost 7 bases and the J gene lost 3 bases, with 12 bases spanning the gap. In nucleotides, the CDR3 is TGCAGCGCAGGAAGGCAGGACACTGAAGCTTTCTTT. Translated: CSAGRQDTEAFF.

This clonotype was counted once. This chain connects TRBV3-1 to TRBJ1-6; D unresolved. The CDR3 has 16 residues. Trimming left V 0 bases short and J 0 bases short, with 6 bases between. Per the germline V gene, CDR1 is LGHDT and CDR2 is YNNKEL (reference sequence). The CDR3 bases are TGTGCCAGCAGCCAAGAAGCGGACTCCTATAATTCACCCCTCCACTTT. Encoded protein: CASSQEADSYNSPLHF.

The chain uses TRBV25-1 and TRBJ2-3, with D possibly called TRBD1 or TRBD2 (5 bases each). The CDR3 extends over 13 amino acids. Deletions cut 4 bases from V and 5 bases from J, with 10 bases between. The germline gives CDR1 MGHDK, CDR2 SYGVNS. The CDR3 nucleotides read TGTGCCAGCAGTGGGGGCCGGGGAGATACGCAGTATTTT. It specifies CASSGGRGDTQYF.